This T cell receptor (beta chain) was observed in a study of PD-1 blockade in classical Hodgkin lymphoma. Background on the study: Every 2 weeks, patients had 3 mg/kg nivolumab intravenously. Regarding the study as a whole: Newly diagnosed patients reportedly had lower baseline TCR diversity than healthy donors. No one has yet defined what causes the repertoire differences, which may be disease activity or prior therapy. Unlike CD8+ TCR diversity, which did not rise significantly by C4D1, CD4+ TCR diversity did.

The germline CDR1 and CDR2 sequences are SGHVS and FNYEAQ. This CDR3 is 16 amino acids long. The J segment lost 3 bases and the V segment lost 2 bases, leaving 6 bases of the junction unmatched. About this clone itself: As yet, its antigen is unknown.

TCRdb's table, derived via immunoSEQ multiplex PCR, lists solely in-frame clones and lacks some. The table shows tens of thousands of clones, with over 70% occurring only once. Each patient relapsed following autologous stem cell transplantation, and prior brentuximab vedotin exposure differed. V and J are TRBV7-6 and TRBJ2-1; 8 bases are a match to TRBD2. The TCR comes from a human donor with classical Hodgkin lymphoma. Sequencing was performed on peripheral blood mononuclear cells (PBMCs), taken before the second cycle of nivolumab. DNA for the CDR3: TGTGCCAGCAGCTTAAGGGCGGGGGGCGTCTACAATGAGCAGTTCTTC. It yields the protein CASSLRAGGVYNEQFF.